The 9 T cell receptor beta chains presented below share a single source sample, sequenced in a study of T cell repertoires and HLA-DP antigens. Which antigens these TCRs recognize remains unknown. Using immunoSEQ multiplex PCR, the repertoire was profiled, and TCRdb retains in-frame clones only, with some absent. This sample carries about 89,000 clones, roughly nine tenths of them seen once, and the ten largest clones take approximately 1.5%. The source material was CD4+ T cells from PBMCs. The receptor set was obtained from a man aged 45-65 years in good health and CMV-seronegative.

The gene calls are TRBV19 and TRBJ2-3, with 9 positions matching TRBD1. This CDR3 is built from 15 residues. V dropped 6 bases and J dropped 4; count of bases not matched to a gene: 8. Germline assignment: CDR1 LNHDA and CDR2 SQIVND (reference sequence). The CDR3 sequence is CASRPGQGVSDTQYF. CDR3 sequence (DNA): TGTGCCAGTAGGCCGGGACAGGGAGTCTCAGATACGCAGTATTTT. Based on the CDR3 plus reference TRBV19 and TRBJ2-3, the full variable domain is DGGITQSPKYLFRKEGQNVTLSCEQNLNHDAMYWYRQDPGQGLRLIYYSQIVNDFQKGDIAEGYSVSREKKESFPLTVTSAQKNPTAFYLCASRPGQGVSDTQYFGPGTRLTVL.

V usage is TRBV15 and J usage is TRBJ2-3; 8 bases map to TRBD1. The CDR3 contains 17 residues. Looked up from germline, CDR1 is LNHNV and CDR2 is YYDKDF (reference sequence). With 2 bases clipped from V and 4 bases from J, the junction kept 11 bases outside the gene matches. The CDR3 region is CATSRPLGQGSPDTQYF. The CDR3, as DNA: TGTGCCACCAGCAGACCTCTTGGACAGGGCAGCCCAGATACGCAGTATTTT. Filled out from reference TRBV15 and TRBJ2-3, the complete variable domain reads DAMVIQNPRYQVTQFGKPVTLSCSQTLNHNVMYWYQQKSSQAPKLLFHYYDKDFNNEADTPDNFQSRRPNTSFCFLDIRSPGLGDTAMYLCATSRPLGQGSPDTQYFGPGTRLTVL.

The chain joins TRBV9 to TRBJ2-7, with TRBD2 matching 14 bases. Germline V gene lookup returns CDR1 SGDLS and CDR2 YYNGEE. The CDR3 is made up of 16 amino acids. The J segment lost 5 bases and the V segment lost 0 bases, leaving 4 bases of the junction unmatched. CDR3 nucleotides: TGTGCCAGCAGCGTAGCGGGACTAGCGGGAGTCAACGAGCAGTACTTC. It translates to CASSVAGLAGVNEQYF.

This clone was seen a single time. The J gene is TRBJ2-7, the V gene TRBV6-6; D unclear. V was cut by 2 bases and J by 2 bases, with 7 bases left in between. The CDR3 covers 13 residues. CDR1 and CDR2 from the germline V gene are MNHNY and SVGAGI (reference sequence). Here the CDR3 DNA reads TGTGCCAGCAGTTACCGGCCAGCCTACGAGCAGTACTTC. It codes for CASSYRPAYEQYF.

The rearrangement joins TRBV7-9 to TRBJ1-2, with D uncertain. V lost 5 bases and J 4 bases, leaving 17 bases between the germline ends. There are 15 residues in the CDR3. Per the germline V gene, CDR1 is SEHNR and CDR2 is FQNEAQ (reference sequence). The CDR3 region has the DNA TGTGCCAGCAGCCCTGATACCCCCCTGGTCTATGGCTACACCTTC. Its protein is CASSPDTPLVYGYTF.

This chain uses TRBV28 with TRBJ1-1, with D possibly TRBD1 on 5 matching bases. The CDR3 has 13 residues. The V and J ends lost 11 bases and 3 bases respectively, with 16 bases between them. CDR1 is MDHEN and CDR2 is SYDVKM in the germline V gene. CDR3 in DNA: TGTGCCTCCCAGGGAGGCAGCTACACTGAAGCTTTCTTT. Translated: CASQGGSYTEAFF.

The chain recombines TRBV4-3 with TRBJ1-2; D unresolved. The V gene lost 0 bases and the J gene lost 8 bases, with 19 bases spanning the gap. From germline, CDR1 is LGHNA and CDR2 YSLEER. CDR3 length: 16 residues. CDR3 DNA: TGCGCCAGCAGCCAAGATTCCGGGGTACCCTCGAGGGGCTACACCTTC. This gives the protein CASSQDSGVPSRGYTF.

The CDR3 DNA reads as TGTGCCACCCGCCCTGGGGGGGCAGACGGCATTCAGTACTTC. This gives the protein CATRPGGADGIQYF. This rearrangement joins TRBV27 to TRBJ2-4; maybe TRBD2 (7 bases). The CDR3 contains 14 residues. Trimming stripped 10 bases from V and 9 bases from J, with 22 bases between. Germline V gene sequence: CDR1 MNHEY, CDR2 SMNVEV (reference sequence).

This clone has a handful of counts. The CDR3 reads CASSAWDRPAQNTGELFF. The CDR3 DNA reads as TGCGCCAGCAGCGCCTGGGACAGGCCAGCCCAGAACACCGGGGAGCTGTTTTTT. The rearrangement links TRBV5-1 to TRBJ2-2, with 8 positions matching TRBD1. The CDR3 covers 18 residues. The V gene end was trimmed by 4 bases and the J gene end by 1 base; junction bases not matched to a gene: 12. Germline V gene sequence: CDR1 SGHRS, CDR2 YFSETQ.